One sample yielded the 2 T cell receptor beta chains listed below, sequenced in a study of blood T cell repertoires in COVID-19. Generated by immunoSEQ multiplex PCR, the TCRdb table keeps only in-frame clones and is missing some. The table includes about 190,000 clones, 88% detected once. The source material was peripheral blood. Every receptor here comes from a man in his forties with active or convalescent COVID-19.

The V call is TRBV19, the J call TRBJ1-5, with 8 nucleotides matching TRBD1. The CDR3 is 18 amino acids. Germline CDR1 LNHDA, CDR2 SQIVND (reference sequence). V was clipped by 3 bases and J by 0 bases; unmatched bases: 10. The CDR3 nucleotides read TGTGCCAGTAGTATCCGTGGACAGGGTCTATTTAGCAATCAGCCCCAGCATTTT. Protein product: CASSIRGQGLFSNQPQHF.

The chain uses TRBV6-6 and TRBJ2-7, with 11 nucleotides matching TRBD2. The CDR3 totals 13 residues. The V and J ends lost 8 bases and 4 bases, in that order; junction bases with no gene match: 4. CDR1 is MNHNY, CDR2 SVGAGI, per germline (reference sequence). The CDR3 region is CASCRLAGYEQYF. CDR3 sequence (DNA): TGTGCCAGCTGTAGACTAGCGGGGTACGAGCAGTACTTC.